The present entry profiles one TCR beta chain with its context. The antigen remains undetermined. The CDR3 is made up of 15 amino acids. The V gene's germline CDR1 is MNHEY and CDR2 SVGAGI. Trimming took 3 bases from V and 0 from J, leaving 12 bases between them. This entry belongs to a study of spatial heterogeneity in lung cancer. As to time point: sample taken at primary tumor resection. The study sequenced unsorted whole RNA from tumor, nontumor lung or frozen PBMC. TCRdb reprocessed the 5' RACE reads with MiXCR, giving one entry per CDR3 protein. Of about 20,000 distinct CDR3 sequences in the sample, about a sixth were seen once. General study findings and limits: Counts of expanded alpha and beta TCRs within tumors tracked the tumor nonsynonymous mutation count.

The sequence was obtained from a female donor with early-stage non-small cell lung cancer. The specimen was lung tumor tissue, collected at surgery. The V call is TRBV6-5, the J call TRBJ2-7; D not resolved. The CDR3 reads CASSYRGSSSYEQYF. In DNA, the CDR3 is TGTGCCAGCAGTTATCGAGGTTCGAGCTCCTACGAGCAGTACTTC.